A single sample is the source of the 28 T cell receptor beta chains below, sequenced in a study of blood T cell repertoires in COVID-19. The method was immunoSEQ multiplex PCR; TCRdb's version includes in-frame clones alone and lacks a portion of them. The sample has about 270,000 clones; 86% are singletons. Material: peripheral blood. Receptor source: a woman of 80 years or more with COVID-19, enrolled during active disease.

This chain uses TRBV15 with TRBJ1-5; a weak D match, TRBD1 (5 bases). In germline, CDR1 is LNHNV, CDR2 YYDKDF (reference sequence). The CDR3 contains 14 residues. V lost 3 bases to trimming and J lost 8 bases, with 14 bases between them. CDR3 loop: CATSRGDSVEPQHF. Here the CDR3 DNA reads TGTGCCACCAGCAGGGGGGACTCTGTTGAGCCCCAGCATTTT.

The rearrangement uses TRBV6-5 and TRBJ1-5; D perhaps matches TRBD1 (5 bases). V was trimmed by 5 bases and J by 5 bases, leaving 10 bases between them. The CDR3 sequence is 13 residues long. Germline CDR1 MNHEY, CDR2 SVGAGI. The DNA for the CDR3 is TGTGCCAGCAGTCCCAGGGAACATCAGCCCCAGCATTTT. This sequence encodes CASSPREHQPQHF.

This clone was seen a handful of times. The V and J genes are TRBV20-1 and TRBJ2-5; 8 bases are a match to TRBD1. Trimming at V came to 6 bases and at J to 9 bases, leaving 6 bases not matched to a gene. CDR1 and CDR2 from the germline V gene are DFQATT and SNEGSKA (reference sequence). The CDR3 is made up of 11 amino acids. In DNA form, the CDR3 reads TGCAGTGCCGCTCCAGGGGGCCCCCAGTACTTC. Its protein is CSAAPGGPQYF.

The CDR3 nucleotides are TGTGCCAGCAGCTTAGTACCGGCGCGGGGTTACCGCACAGATACGCAGTATTTT. Amino acid sequence: CASSLVPARGYRTDTQYF. The rearrangement links TRBV7-2 to TRBJ2-3, with a possible D match to TRBD2 (6 bases). The V end lost 1 base, the J end lost 1 base, and 18 bases lay between the germline ends. The CDR3 sequence is 18 residues long. CDR1 SGHTA and CDR2 FQGNSA come from the germline V gene.

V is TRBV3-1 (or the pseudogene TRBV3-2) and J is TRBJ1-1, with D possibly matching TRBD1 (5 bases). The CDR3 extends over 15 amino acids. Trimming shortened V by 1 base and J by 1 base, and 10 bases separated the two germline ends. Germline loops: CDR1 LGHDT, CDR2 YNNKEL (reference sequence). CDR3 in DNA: TGTGCCAGCAGCCAAGGGACATTTTGGAACACTGAAGCTTTCTTT. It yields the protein CASSQGTFWNTEAFF.

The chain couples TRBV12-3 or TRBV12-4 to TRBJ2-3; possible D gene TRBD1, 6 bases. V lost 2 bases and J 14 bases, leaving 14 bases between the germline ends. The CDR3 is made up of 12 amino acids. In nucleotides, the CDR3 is TGTGCCAGCAGTTTATCGACGGCAGGGGCGTATTTT. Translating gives CASSLSTAGAYF.

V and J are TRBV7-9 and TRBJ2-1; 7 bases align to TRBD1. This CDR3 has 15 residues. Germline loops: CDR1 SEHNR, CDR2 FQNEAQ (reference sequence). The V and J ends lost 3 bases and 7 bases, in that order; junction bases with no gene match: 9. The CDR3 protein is CASSFAGTANNEQFF. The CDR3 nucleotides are TGTGCCAGCAGCTTTGCCGGGACAGCCAATAATGAGCAGTTCTTC.

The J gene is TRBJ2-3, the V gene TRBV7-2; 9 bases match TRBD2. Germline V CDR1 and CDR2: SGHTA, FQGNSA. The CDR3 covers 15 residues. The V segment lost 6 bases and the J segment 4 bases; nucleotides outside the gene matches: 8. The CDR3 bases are TGTGCCAGCAGATATAGCGGGGGTGCCCCAGATACGCAGTATTTT. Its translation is CASRYSGGAPDTQYF. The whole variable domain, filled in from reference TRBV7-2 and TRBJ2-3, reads GAGVSQSPSNKVTEKGKDVELRCDPISGHTALYWYRQSLGQGLEFLIYFQGNSAPDKSGLPSDRFSAERTGGSVSTLTIQRTQQEDSAVYLCASRYSGGAPDTQYFGPGTRLTVL.

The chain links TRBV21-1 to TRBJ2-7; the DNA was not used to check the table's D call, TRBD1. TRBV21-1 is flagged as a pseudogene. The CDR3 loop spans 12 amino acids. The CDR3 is CAGAGDRAEQYV. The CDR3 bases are TGTGCCGGGGCGGGGGACAGGGCCGAGCAGTACGTC.

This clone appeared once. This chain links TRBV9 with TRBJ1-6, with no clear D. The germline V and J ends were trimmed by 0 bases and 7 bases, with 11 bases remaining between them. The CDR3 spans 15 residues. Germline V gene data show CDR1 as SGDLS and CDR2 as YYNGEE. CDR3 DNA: TGTGCCAGCAGCGTAGACAGAGAACTGAATTCACCCCTCCACTTT. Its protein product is CASSVDRELNSPLHF.

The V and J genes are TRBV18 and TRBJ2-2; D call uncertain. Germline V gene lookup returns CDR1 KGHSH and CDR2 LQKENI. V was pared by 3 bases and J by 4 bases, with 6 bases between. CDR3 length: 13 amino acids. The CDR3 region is CASSPIITGELFF. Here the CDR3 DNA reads TGTGCCAGCTCACCTATTATCACCGGGGAGCTGTTTTTT.

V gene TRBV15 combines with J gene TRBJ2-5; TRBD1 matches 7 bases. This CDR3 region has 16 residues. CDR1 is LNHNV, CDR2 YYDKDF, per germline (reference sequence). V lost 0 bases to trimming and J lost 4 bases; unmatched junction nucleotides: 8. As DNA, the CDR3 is TGTGCCACCAGCAGAGATGACAGGGCGATTCGAGAGACCCAGTACTTC. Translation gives CATSRDDRAIRETQYF.

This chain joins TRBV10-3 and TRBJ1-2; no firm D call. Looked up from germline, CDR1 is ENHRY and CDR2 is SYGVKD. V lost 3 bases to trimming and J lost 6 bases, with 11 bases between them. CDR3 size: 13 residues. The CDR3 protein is CAISEKSSDGYTF. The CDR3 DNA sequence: TGTGCCATCAGTGAAAAGAGTTCGGATGGCTACACCTTC.

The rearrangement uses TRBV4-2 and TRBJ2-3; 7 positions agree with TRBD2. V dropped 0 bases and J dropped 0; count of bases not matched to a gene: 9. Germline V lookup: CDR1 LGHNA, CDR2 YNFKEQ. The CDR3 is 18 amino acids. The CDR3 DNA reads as TGTGCCAGCAGCCAAGATGCGAGCGGGGCCTCTAGCACAGATACGCAGTATTTT. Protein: CASSQDASGASSTDTQYF.

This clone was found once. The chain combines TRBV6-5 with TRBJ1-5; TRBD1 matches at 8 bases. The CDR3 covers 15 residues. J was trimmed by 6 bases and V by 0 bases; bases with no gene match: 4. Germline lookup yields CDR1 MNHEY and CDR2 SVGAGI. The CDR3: CASSYSGQAGQPQHF. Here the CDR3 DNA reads TGTGCCAGCAGTTACTCGGGACAGGCCGGTCAGCCCCAGCATTTT.

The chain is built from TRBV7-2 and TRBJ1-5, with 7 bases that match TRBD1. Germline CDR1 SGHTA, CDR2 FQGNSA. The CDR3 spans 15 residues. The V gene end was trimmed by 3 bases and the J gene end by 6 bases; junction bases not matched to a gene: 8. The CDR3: CASSLTGSSGQPQHF. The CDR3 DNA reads TGTGCCAGCAGCTTGACAGGGAGTTCGGGTCAGCCCCAGCATTTT.

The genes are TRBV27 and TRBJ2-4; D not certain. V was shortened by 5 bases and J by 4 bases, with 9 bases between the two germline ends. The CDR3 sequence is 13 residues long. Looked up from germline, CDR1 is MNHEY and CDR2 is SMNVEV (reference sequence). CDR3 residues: CASSLPGKNIQYF. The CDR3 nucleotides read TGTGCCAGCAGTCTCCCAGGAAAAAACATTCAGTACTTC.

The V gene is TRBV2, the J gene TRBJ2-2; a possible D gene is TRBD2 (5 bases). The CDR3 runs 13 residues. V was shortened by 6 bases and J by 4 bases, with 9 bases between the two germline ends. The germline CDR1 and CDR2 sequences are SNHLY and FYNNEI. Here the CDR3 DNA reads TGTGCCAGCAGAACTAGTCCCACCGGGGAGCTGTTTTTT. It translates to CASRTSPTGELFF.

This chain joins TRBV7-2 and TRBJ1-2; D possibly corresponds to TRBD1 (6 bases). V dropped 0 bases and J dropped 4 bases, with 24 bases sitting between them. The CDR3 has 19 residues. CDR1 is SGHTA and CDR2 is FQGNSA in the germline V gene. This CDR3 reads CASSLAVGPSSTGTYGYTF. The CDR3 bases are TGTGCCAGCAGCTTAGCGGTGGGTCCCTCCTCGACAGGCACCTATGGCTACACCTTC.

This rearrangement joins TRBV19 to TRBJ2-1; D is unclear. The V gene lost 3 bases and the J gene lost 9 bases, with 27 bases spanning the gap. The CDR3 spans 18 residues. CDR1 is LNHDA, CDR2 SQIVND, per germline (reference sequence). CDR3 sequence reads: CASSIIPLQRSPLGEQFF. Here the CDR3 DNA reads TGTGCCAGTAGTATTATCCCCCTCCAGCGCTCCCCCTTAGGTGAGCAGTTCTTC.

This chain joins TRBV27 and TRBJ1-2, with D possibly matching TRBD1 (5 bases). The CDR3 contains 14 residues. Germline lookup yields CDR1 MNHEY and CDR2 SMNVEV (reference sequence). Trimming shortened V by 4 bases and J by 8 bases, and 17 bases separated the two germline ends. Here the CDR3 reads CASSSILQGKGYTF. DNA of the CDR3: TGTGCCAGCAGTTCCATCCTCCAGGGTAAGGGCTACACCTTC.

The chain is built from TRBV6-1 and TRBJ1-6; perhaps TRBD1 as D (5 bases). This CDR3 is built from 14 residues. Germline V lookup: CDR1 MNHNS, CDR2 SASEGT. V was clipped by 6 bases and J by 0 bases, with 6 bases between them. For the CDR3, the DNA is TGTGCCAGCAGCGGGGGCTCCTATAATTCACCCCTCCACTTT. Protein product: CASSGGSYNSPLHF.

The CDR3 here is CASSNSWGEPQHF. The CDR3 region has the DNA TGTGCCAGTAGCAACTCCTGGGGGGAGCCCCAGCATTTT. This sequence joins TRBV19 and TRBJ1-5, with D possibly matching TRBD1 (5 bases). The CDR3 spans 13 residues. V was cut by 6 bases and J by 8 bases, with 14 bases left in between. Germline CDR1 reads LNHDA; CDR2 reads SQIVND (reference sequence). The full variable domain, with the rest looked up from reference TRBV19 and TRBJ1-5, is DGGITQSPKYLFRKEGQNVTLSCEQNLNHDAMYWYRQDPGQGLRLIYYSQIVNDFQKGDIAEGYSVSREKKESFPLTVTSAQKNPTAFYLCASSNSWGEPQHFGDGTRLSIL.

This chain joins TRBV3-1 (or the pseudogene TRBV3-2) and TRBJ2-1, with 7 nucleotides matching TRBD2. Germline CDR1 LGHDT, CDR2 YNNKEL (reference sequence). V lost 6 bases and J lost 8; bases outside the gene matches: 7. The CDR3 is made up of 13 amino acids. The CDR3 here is CASRETSRDEQFF. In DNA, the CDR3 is TGTGCCAGCAGGGAGACTAGCCGGGATGAGCAGTTCTTC.

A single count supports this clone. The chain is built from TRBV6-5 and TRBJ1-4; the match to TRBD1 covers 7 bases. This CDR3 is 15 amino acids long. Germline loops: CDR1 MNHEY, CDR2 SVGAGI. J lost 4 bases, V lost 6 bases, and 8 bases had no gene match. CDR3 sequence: CASRLPGQSNEKLFF. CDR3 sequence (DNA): TGTGCCAGCAGGCTACCGGGACAGAGTAATGAAAAACTGTTTTTT.

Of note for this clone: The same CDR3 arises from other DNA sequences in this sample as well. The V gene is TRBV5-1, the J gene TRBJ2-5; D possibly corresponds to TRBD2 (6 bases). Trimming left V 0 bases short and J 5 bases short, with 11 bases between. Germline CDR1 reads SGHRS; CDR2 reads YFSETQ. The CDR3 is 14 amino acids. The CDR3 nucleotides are TGCGCCAGCAGCTTGGATTCTCGGGGGGAGACCCAGTACTTC. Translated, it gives CASSLDSRGETQYF.

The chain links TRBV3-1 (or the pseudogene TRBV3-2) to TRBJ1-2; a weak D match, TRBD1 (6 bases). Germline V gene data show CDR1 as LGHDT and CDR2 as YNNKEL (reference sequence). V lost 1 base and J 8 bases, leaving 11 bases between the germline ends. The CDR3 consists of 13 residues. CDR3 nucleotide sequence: TGTGCCAGCAGCCAAGTGGGGGCGCGAGGCTACACCTTC. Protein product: CASSQVGARGYTF.

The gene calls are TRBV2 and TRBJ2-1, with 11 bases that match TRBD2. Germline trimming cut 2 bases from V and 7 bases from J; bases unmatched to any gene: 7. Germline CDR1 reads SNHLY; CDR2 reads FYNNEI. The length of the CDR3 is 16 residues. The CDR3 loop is CASSEKLAGGLNEQFF. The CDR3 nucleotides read TGTGCCAGCAGTGAAAAGCTAGCGGGGGGTTTAAATGAGCAGTTCTTC.